The clone carrying this TCR beta chain was detected ten times or more. Its antigen is not identified. The CDR3 consists of 14 residues. Germline values: CDR1 SGHRS, CDR2 YFSETQ. V trimming: 3 bases; J trimming: 4 bases; junction bases outside the gene matches: 6. This sample was taken from a study of T cells in Graves' hyperthyroidism and ophthalmopathy. Background on the study: Pretreatment peripheral blood was obtained at initial diagnosis. Study conclusions and caveats: Ophthalmopathy, as predicted by the model, came a median about seven months after the prediction.

These patients, aged 18 to 65, had recently diagnosed hyperthyroidism lasting under 2 months. The authors obtained PBMCs from roughly 9.7 ml of fresh peripheral blood. The TCR beta CDR3 regions underwent amplification using RNA transcripts as the source. HTBI primers were used for first-round RT-PCR of the TCR CDR3. TCRdb used MiXCR to reprocess the multiplex PCR reads, holding one entry per CDR3 protein. This table has 350,000 to 450,000 distinct CDR3 sequences, about 15% appearing once. Sequencing was carried out using blood. The chain uses TRBV5-1 and TRBJ1-2; TRBD1 agrees at 7 bases. The sequence derives from a woman aged 60-75 years with Graves' hyperthyroidism. The CDR3 here is CASSSLGQSYGYTF. The DNA of the CDR3 is TGCGCCAGCAGCTCCCTGGGACAGAGCTATGGCTACACCTTC. The full variable domain, its missing parts supplied by reference TRBV5-1 and TRBJ1-2, is KAGVTQTPRYLIKTRGQQVTLSCSPISGHRSVSWYQQTPGQGLQFLFEYFSETQRNKGNFPGRFSGRQFSNSRSEMNVSTLELGDSALYLCASSSLGQSYGYTFGSGTRLTVV.